The clone carrying this TCR beta chain has a count of ten or more. Combining iRepertoire HTBI primers with Arm-PCR of CDR3 regions, the authors built TCR beta libraries. TCRdb passed the multiplex PCR reads through MiXCR, listing each CDR3 protein once. The sample yields 400,000 to 650,000 distinct CDR3 sequences, around 16% seen once. The record originates from a study of regulatory T cells in long-lasting Graves disease. Time point noted: newly diagnosed GD, antithyroid drugs for less than 3 months. Scientists built the TCR library using RNA that was extracted from PBMCs. EDTA tubes received approximately 10 milliliters of drawn peripheral blood. Germline assignment: CDR1 SGHAT and CDR2 FQNNGV. This CDR3 region has 19 residues. V shed 3 bases and J 7 bases; nucleotides not matched to a gene: 18. The sample was also reused in another study, on T cells in Graves' hyperthyroidism and ophthalmopathy. From that paper: Exclusion of patients followed from uncontrolled infection, other autoimmune disease, pregnancy or lactation.

The receptor comes from a woman aged 35-60 years with Graves disease. Here the sequenced sample was peripheral blood mononuclear cells (PBMCs), taken at new diagnosis, from a patient treated with antithyroid drugs. The chain couples TRBV11-2 to TRBJ2-1, with TRBD2 matching over 10 bases. The CDR3 DNA is TGTGCCAGCAGCTTTAGATTTGGGGCTAGCGGGGGAGGGTGGAATGAGCAGTTCTTC. Translated, it gives CASSFRFGASGGGWNEQFF.